The T cell receptor beta chain under discussion was sequenced for a study of blood T cells in healthy people across ages. Next came a second PCR, run for about 7 to 11 cycles, which used a sample-barcoded 5' primer along with a J-beta primer mix. MiXCR, applied by TCRdb to the 5' RACE reads, yields one record per CDR3 protein. The top ten hold roughly 3.1% of the sample, which has roughly 800,000 distinct CDR3 sequences, roughly 25% seen once. With 3 bases removed from V and 4 bases from J, the gap between germline ends came to 24 bases. CDR1 and CDR2 from the germline V gene are DFQATT and SNEGSKA (reference sequence). This CDR3 region has 17 residues. These data were also reused for a study on T cells of mothers and their children. That study reports: When mothers and children were related, their normalized repertoire overlap, which was always slightly higher, did not differ significantly from that of unrelated pairs.

Sequencing input: blood. This chain links TRBV20-1 with TRBJ2-5; D not certain. The clonotype comes from a boy under 18 in good health. The CDR3 DNA sequence: TGCAGTGCTAGGAATAGTAAGGCAGTCCGATTTGGAGAGACCCAGTACTTC. Protein product: CSARNSKAVRFGETQYF.